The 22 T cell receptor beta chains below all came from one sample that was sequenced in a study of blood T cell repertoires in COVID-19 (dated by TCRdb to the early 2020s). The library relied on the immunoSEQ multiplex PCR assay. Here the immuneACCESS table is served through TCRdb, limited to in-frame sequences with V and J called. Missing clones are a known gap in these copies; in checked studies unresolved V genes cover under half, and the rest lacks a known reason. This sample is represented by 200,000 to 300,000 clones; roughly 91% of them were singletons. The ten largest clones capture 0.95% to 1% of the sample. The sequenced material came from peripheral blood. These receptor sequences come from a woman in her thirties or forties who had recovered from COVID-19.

The CDR3 region has the DNA TGTGCCAGCAGTGAGGCCAGTACCTATAATTCACCCCTCCACTTT. It specifies CASSEASTYNSPLHF. The J gene is TRBJ1-6, the V gene TRBV6-4, with D uncertain. Germline V gives CDR1 MRHNA, CDR2 SNTAGT. The V and J ends lost 3 bases and 2 bases respectively, with 8 bases between them. The CDR3 spans 15 residues.

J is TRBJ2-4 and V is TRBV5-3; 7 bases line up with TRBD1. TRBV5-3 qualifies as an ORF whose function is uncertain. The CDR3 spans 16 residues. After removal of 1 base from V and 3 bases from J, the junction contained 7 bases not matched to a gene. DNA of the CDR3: TGTGCCAGAAGCTTGCGTAGAGGGGGCGACAAAAACATTCAGTACTTC. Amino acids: CARSLRRGGDKNIQYF.

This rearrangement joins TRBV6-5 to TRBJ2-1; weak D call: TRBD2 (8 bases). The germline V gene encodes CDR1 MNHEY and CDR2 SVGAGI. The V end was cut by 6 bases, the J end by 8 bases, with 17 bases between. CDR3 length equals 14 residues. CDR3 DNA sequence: TGTGCCAGCAGACAGGGGATAGCGGGATATGAGCAGTTCTTC. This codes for CASRQGIAGYEQFF.

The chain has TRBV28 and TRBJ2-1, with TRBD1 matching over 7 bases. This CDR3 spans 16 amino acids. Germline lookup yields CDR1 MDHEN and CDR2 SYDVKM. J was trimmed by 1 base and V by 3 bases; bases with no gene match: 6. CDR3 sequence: CASSLLPGGSYNEQFF. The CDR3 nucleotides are TGTGCCAGCAGTTTGTTGCCAGGGGGTTCCTACAATGAGCAGTTCTTC.

The CDR3 nucleotides are TGTGCCTGGAGTGTCCGCAGGGCAGAGACCCAGTACTTC. Its protein is CAWSVRRAETQYF. The chain is built from TRBV30 and TRBJ2-5, with a tentative D call TRBD1 (5 bases). This CDR3 region has 13 residues. The germline V gene has CDR1 GTSNPN and CDR2 SVGIG (reference sequence). The ends were cut back, 0 bases at V and 4 bases at J, with 9 bases in the middle.

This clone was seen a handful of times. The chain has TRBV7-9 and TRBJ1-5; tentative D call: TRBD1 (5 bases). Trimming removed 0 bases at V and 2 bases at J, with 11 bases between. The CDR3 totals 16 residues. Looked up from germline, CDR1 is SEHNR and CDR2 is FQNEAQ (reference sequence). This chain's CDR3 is CASSLAGTGGNQPQHF. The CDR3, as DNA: TGTGCCAGCAGCTTAGCCGGGACGGGGGGCAATCAGCCCCAGCATTTT.

The CDR3 loop reads CASTPDRGGWETQYF. The CDR3 DNA reads TGTGCCAGCACCCCGGACAGGGGCGGTTGGGAGACCCAGTACTTC. This chain links TRBV6-2 or TRBV6-3 with TRBJ2-5, with 9 bases that match TRBD1. Losses at the gene ends were 7 bases for V and 5 bases for J; bases not matched to a gene: 11. The germline V gene has CDR1 MNHEY and CDR2 SVGEGT. The CDR3 runs 15 residues.

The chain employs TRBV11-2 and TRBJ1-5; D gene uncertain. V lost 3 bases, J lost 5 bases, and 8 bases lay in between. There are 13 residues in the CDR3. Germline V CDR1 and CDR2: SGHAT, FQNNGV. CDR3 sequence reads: CASSLTTDQPQHF. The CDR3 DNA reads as TGTGCCAGCAGCTTGACCACAGATCAGCCCCAGCATTTT.

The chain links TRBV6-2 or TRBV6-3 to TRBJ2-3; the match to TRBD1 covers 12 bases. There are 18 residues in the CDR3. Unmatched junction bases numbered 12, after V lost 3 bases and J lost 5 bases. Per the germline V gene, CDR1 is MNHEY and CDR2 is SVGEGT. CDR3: CASSYGFRGQGAEDTQYF. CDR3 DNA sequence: TGTGCCAGCAGTTATGGTTTCCGGGGACAGGGGGCCGAAGATACGCAGTATTTT.

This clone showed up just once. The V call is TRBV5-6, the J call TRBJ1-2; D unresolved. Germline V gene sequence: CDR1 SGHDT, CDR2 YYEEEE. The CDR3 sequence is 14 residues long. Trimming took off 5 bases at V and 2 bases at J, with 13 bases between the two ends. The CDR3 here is CASSRAGGNYGYTF. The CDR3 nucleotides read TGTGCCAGCAGTCGGGCGGGAGGGAACTATGGCTACACCTTC.

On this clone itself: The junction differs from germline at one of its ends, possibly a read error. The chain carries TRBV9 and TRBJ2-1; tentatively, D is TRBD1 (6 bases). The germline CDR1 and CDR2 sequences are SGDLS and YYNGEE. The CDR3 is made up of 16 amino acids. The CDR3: CATSPRGGVPYNEQFF. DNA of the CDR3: TGTGCCACCAGCCCCCGAGGGGGAGTCCCCTACAATGAGCAGTTCTTC.

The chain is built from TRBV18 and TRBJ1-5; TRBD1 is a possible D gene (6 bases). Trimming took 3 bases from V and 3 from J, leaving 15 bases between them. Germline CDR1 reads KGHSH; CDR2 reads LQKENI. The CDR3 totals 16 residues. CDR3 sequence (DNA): TGTGCCAGCTCACCGGGGCAGAGGGGGTTCAATCAGCCCCAGCATTTT. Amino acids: CASSPGQRGFNQPQHF.

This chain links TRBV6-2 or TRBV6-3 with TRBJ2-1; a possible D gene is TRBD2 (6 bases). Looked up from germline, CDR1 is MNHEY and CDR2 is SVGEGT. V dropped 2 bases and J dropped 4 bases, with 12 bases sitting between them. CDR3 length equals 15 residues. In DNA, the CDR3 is TGTGCCAGCAGTTACCCCGGACTACCTTACAATGAGCAGTTCTTC. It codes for CASSYPGLPYNEQFF.

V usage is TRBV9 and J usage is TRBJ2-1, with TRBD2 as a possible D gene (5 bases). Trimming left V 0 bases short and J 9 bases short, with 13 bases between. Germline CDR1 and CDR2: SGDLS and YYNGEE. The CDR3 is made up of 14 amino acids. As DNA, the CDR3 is TGTGCCAGCAGCGTAGAGGGTAGCGCGGGTGAGCAGTTCTTC. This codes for CASSVEGSAGEQFF.

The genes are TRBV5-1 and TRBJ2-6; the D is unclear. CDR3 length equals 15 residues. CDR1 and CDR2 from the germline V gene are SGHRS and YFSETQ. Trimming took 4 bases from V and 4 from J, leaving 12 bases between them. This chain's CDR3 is CASSPGSGGANVLTF. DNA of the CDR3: TGCGCCAGCAGCCCCGGTTCCGGGGGGGCCAACGTCCTGACTTTC.

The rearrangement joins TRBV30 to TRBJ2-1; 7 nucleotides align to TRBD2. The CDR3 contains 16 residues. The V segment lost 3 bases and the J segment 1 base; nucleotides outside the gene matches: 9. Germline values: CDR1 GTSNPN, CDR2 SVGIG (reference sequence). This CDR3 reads CAWSPRAGGSYNEQFF. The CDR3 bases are TGTGCCTGGAGCCCCCGGGCCGGGGGGTCCTACAATGAGCAGTTCTTC.

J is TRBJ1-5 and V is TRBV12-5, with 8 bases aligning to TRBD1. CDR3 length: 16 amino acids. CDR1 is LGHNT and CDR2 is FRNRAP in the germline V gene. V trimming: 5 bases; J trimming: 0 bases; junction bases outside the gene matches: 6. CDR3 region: CASGPDRVHSNQPQHF. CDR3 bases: TGTGCTAGTGGTCCGGACAGGGTGCATAGCAATCAGCCCCAGCATTTT.

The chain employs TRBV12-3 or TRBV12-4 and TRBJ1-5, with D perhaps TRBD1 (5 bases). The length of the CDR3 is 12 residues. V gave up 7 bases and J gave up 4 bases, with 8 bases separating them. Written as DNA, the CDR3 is TGTGCCAGCACGGAGGGGAATCAGCCCCAGCATTTT. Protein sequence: CASTEGNQPQHF.

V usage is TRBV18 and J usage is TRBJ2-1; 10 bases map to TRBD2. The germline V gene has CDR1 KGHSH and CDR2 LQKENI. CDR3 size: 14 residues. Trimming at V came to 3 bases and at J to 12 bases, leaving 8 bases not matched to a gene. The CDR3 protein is CASSPGTSATGQFF. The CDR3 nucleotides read TGTGCCAGCTCACCGGGGACTAGCGCCACGGGGCAGTTCTTC.

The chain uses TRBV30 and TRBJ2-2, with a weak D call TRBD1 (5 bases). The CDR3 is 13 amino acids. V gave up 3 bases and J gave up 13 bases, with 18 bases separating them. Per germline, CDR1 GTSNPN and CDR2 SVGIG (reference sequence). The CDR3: CAWSPREHSALFF. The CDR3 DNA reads TGTGCCTGGAGCCCCAGGGAACATTCGGCGCTGTTTTTT. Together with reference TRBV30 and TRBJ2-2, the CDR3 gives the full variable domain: SQTIHQWPATLVQPVGSPLSLECTVEGTSNPNLYWYRQAAGRGLQLLFYSVGIGQISSEVPQNLSASRPQDRQFILSSKKLLLSDSGFYLCAWSPREHSALFFGEGSRLTVL.

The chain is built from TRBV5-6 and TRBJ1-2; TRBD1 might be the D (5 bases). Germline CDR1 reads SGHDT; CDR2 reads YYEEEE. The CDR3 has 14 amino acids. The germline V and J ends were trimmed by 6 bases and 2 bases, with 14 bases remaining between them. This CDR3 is CASNRGGENYGYTF. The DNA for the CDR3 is TGTGCCAGCAACCGGGGAGGGGAAAACTATGGCTACACCTTC.

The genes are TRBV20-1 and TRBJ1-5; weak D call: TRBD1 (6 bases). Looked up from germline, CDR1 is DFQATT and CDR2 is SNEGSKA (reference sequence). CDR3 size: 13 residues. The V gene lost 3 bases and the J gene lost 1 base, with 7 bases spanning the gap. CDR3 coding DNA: TGCAGTGCTAGTCAGGGGAGCAATCAGCCCCAGCATTTT. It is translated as CSASQGSNQPQHF.